This T cell receptor (beta chain) was recorded in a study of T cells expressing NK-cell markers (dated by TCRdb to 2018 to 2021). General notes on the study: TCR beta-chain repertoires were profiled in sorted CD3+CD56+NKG2C+, CD3+CD56+NKG2C- and CD3+CD56-NKG2C+ T-cell subsets from roughly eight donors. Among the eight sequenced donors, only one was HCMV-seronegative, while the other seven were HCMV-seropositive. The eight sequenced donors were randomly selected healthy volunteers, three men and five women. Libraries were sequenced as 2 x 150 bp reads on Illumina HiSeq 2000/2500, MiSeq or NextSeq. Paper-wide results and their limitations: In roughly six donors, the dominant CD3+CD56+NKG2C+ clonotypes were among the top 10 CD8+ clonotypes and accounted for about 1.0-7.5% of CD8+ T cells. It remained unclear whether the expanded NKG2C-expressing T cell clones were specific for HCMV antigens. Those dominant clonotypes were again the most abundant among CD3+CD56-NKG2C+ cells in a handful of donors, at about 25-60.1%.

With respect to this clonotype: What this receptor recognizes is not known.

As encoded in the germline V gene, CDR1 is KGHSH while CDR2 is LQKENI. The CDR3 holds 15 amino acids from the cysteine to the phenylalanine. Only the protein sequence is given. To determine HCMV serostatus, a commercial ELISA kit was used to detect HCMV-specific IgG in serum. Ficoll density gradient centrifugation was used to isolate peripheral blood mononuclear cells from blood. For sequencing, an Illumina HiSeq 2000 was employed. TCR beta cDNA libraries were made by 5'RACE template switching that added a universal primer site and unique molecular identifiers. Synthesis of cDNA was primed from the TCR beta constant segment and was followed by two consecutive PCR amplification steps. In the source study's methods: MIGEC was used to demultiplex reads and group reads by UMI, and MiTCR was used to assemble and quantify clonotypes. To exclude erroneous sequences, any TCR cDNA sequence not supported by at least two reads was discarded. The tcR package was used for downstream repertoire analysis, with clonotypes matched between fractions based on CDR3 nucleotide sequence plus V segment. VDJmatch was used to annotate antigen specificity against VDJdb, with one amino acid substitution in CDR3 allowed. Reprocessed by TCRdb, the reads give a single entry per CDR3 protein sequence, without DNA. These V and J calls rely on TCRdb rather than the paper's analysis. This sample's table contains 200,000 to 300,000 distinct CDR3 sequences. 4.2% of the sample rests with the top ten.

Sequencing was done on a sample of blood T cells: a sorted CD56 or NKG2C T cell subset, CD4+ or CD8+ T cells, or bulk PBMC T cells (not recorded which). This sequence was found in a woman between 18 and 70 years old in good health. The chain was built from TRBV18 and TRBJ2-1; without DNA, the TCRdb call of TRBD2 cannot be checked. For the CDR3, the sequence is CASSDSGRGNNEQFF.